This TCR beta chain is drawn from a study of blood T cell repertoires in COVID-19. Study summary: Material from acute and convalescent COVID-19 was sourced from the United States, Italy and Spain.

Methods used by the authors: Counts of nucleated cells, estimated from reference gene primer amplification, were obtained. Assay used: immunoSEQ multiplex PCR; TCRdb lists only in-frame clones, some missing. V and J calls and clone size are given by that table; D and trimming were obtained from the DNA. The repertoire holds 200,000 to 250,000 clones, with around 89% as singletons. CDR3 length: 16 amino acids. Germline V gene lookup returns CDR1 KGHSH and CDR2 LQKENI. With V trimmed by 4 bases and J by 6 bases, 12 bases remained unmatched. This chain joins TRBV18 and TRBJ1-5; 7 positions match TRBD1. The specimen sequenced was PBMCs or T cells enriched from blood (not recorded which). The TCR comes from a woman aged 30 to 39 who had recovered from COVID-19. The CDR3 spells CASSLQGPAEGQPQHF. The CDR3 region has the DNA TGTGCCAGCTCACTACAGGGGCCGGCGGAGGGTCAGCCCCAGCATTTT.